Listed here are 16 T cell receptor beta chains from one sample, sequenced in a study of T cell responses to AZD1222 COVID-19 vaccine. Using immunoSEQ multiplex PCR, the repertoire was profiled, and TCRdb retains in-frame clones only, with some absent. The sample consists of about 140,000 clones, more than 75% of them appearing once. The sequencing used peripheral blood, collected 28 days after the second AZD1222 dose. These receptors were obtained from an adult who received the AZD1222 COVID-19 vaccine.

The chain recombines TRBV18 with TRBJ2-5; TRBD1 or TRBD2 may be the D gene (6 bases each). This CDR3 has 13 amino acids. Trimming removed 1 base from V and 4 bases from J, with 7 bases in between. CDR1 and CDR2 (germline): KGHSH, LQKENI. In DNA, the CDR3 is TGTGCCAGCTCACCACAGGGGGGAGAGACCCAGTACTTC. Its translation is CASSPQGGETQYF.

The table lists this clone with a count of one. The chain carries TRBV6-5 and TRBJ1-6, with unresolved D. CDR3 length equals 15 residues. V was shortened by 8 bases and J by 9 bases, with 20 bases between the two germline ends. Germline CDR1 MNHEY, CDR2 SVGAGI. CDR3 residues: CASATPGLASSPLHF. The CDR3, as DNA: TGTGCCAGCGCGACCCCCGGGCTCGCTAGTTCACCCCTCCACTTT.

The chain uses TRBV7-9 and TRBJ2-7; TRBD1 agrees at 9 bases. The germline V gene has CDR1 SEHNR and CDR2 FQNEAQ (reference sequence). The CDR3 is 14 residues long. V trimming: 4 bases; J trimming: 5 bases; junction bases outside the gene matches: 6. The CDR3 spells CASSSGQGGDEQYF. For the CDR3, the DNA is TGTGCCAGCAGCTCGGGACAGGGAGGGGACGAGCAGTACTTC.

This rearrangement joins TRBV12-2 to TRBJ1-5. TRBV12-2 is given as a pseudogene. The CDR3 sequence is 18 residues long. CDR3 DNA: TGTGCAAGTCGCGGTCTGACCGGGACGGAGTCGGGAGATCAGCCCCAGCATTTT. It is translated as CASRGLTGTESGDQPQHF.

This chain uses TRBV5-1 with TRBJ2-7, with D possibly TRBD1 on 6 matching bases. This CDR3 comprises 14 residues. Trimming stripped 1 base from V and 2 bases from J, with 10 bases between. Per the germline V gene, CDR1 is SGHRS and CDR2 is YFSETQ. The CDR3 DNA reads TGCGCCAGCAGCTTGAGGACAGAAGCCTACGAGCAGTACTTC. This encodes CASSLRTEAYEQYF.

The rearrangement joins TRBV7-2 to TRBJ1-2; 7 positions match TRBD1. Trimming took 1 base from V and 6 from J; bases not matched to a gene: 8. CDR1 SGHTA and CDR2 FQGNSA come from the germline V gene. The CDR3 length is 15 residues. The chain's CDR3 is CASSLEAGGEDGYTF. In DNA form, the CDR3 reads TGTGCCAGCAGCTTAGAGGCAGGGGGGGAAGATGGCTACACCTTC. Using reference TRBV7-2 and TRBJ1-2 for the parts outside the CDR3, the full variable domain is GAGVSQSPSNKVTEKGKDVELRCDPISGHTALYWYRQSLGQGLEFLIYFQGNSAPDKSGLPSDRFSAERTGGSVSTLTIQRTQQEDSAVYLCASSLEAGGEDGYTFGSGTRLTVV.

V gene TRBV23-1 combines with J gene TRBJ1-1; D is ambiguous. Being an ORF, TRBV23-1 has a function that is uncertain. CDR3 length equals 14 residues. With 2 bases removed from V and 3 bases from J, the gap between germline ends came to 10 bases. CDR3 bases: TGCGCCAGCAGTCAAGGGTTTCGGCACACTGAAGCTTTCTTT. This encodes CASSQGFRHTEAFF.

The chain uses TRBV5-1 and TRBJ1-1; 7 bases match TRBD1. Germline V gene data show CDR1 as SGHRS and CDR2 as YFSETQ. The ends lost 5 bases at V and 5 bases at J; junction bases unmatched: 9. This CDR3 is built from 14 residues. The CDR3 here is CASSPDRARTEAFF. The CDR3 nucleotides read TGCGCCAGCAGTCCCGACAGGGCACGAACTGAAGCTTTCTTT.

The chain links TRBV5-1 to TRBJ1-3; possibly TRBD1 for D (5 bases). The V and J ends lost 3 bases and 7 bases respectively, with 17 bases between them. The CDR3 loop spans 15 amino acids. The V gene's germline CDR1 is SGHRS and CDR2 YFSETQ. For the CDR3, the DNA is TGCGCCAGCAGCTCAACCGGGACCGGGGCCAACACCATATATTTT. Its translation is CASSSTGTGANTIYF. Based on the CDR3 plus reference TRBV5-1 and TRBJ1-3, the full variable domain is KAGVTQTPRYLIKTRGQQVTLSCSPISGHRSVSWYQQTPGQGLQFLFEYFSETQRNKGNFPGRFSGRQFSNSRSEMNVSTLELGDSALYLCASSSTGTGANTIYFGEGSWLTVV.

The chain joins TRBV7-8 to TRBJ1-5; D is possibly TRBD1 (6 bases). The V gene lost 5 bases and the J gene lost 3 bases, with 17 bases spanning the gap. Per germline, CDR1 SGHVS and CDR2 FQNEAQ. CDR3 length: 16 residues. This chain's CDR3 is CASSDQPRDINQPQHF. The DNA for the CDR3 is TGTGCCAGCAGCGATCAACCTAGGGACATCAATCAGCCCCAGCATTTT.

The chain couples TRBV6-5 to TRBJ2-5; no clear D gene. This CDR3 contains 13 residues. In germline, CDR1 is MNHEY, CDR2 SVGAGI. V lost 7 bases and J 1 base, leaving 10 bases between the germline ends. The CDR3 reads CASTATRQETQYF. CDR3 sequence (DNA): TGTGCCAGCACGGCGACCCGCCAAGAGACCCAGTACTTC.

The chain carries TRBV5-6 and TRBJ2-7, with 12 bases identical to TRBD1. Germline CDR1 reads SGHDT; CDR2 reads YYEEEE. The CDR3 runs 14 residues. V shed 3 bases, J shed 4 bases, and the junction held 2 bases outside the gene matches. CDR3 sequence: CASSWDRGRYEQYF. The CDR3 region has the DNA TGTGCCAGCAGCTGGGACAGGGGGCGGTACGAGCAGTACTTC.

This chain joins TRBV4-1 and TRBJ1-6; the D gene is possibly TRBD1 (5 bases). The V and J ends lost 1 base and 6 bases respectively, with 16 bases between them. The CDR3 runs 17 residues. CDR1 MGHRA and CDR2 YSYEKL come from the germline V gene. The CDR3 reads CASSQAGPGVGNSPLHF. The DNA for the CDR3 is TGCGCCAGCAGCCAAGCCGGCCCGGGGGTTGGTAATTCACCCCTCCACTTT.

The chain has TRBV19 and TRBJ2-7, with a possible D match to TRBD1 (6 bases). V was shortened by 3 bases and J by 10 bases, with 13 bases between the two germline ends. The CDR3 spans 12 residues. CDR1 is LNHDA and CDR2 is SQIVND in the germline V gene (reference sequence). In DNA form, the CDR3 reads TGTGCCAGTAGTATCATGGACAGCAGACAGTACTTC. Its translation is CASSIMDSRQYF.

This chain links TRBV7-9 with TRBJ1-2, with 9 nucleotides matching TRBD1. V gave up 10 bases and J gave up 4 bases; unmatched junction bases: 13. This CDR3 comprises 15 residues. From germline, CDR1 is SEHNR and CDR2 FQNEAQ (reference sequence). CDR3 sequence reads: CATVGTGTAGYGYTF. CDR3 DNA: TGTGCCACCGTCGGGACAGGGACTGCGGGCTATGGCTACACCTTC.

The V gene is TRBV2, the J gene TRBJ1-1, with D hard to call. Trimming left V 0 bases short and J 8 bases short, with 7 bases between. Germline V gene sequence: CDR1 SNHLY, CDR2 FYNNEI. The CDR3 runs to 12 residues. The CDR3 region is CASSEAPGEAFF. The CDR3 coding sequence is TGTGCCAGCAGTGAAGCCCCCGGGGAAGCTTTCTTT.